This T cell receptor (beta chain) appears in the sequencing data of a study of blood T cells in healthy people across ages. The trim removed 6 bases at V and 5 bases at J, leaving 8 bases unmatched. Germline V lookup: CDR1 DFQATT, CDR2 SNEGSKA (reference sequence). The CDR3 spans 14 residues. PCR was performed a second time for about 7 to 11 cycles using a sample-barcoded 5' primer and a J-beta primer mix. MiXCR, run by TCRdb on the 5' RACE reads, gives a single entry per CDR3 protein. The data hold hundreds of thousands of distinct CDR3 sequences, with under 45% observed a single time. Material: blood. V usage is TRBV20-1 and J usage is TRBJ2-5; 11 bases are shared with TRBD1. This receptor was taken from a man aged 55-75 years in good health. The CDR3 coding sequence is TGCAGTGCGCCGGACAGGGGGCGCTTGGAGACCCAGTACTTC. Translating gives CSAPDRGRLETQYF.